This TCR beta chain appears in the sequencing data of a study of response to subunit inactivated influenza vaccine. Overall study findings and caveats: A suggestion made by the authors is that each seasonal influenza vaccination recruits few new T cells.

TCRdb used MiXCR to reprocess the RT-PCR reads, holding one entry per CDR3 protein. This sample has about 700,000 distinct CDR3 sequences, with approximately 13% found just once. This clonotype was detected many times. What it binds is not known. Germline-derived CDR1 and CDR2 are MGHRA and YSYEKL. This CDR3 region has 15 residues. J gave up 5 bases and V 4 bases, and 9 bases lay outside the gene matches. This clonotype was obtained from a man over 45 who received an inactivated influenza vaccine. The chain uses TRBV4-1 and TRBJ2-5; 8 bases line up with TRBD2. This specimen consisted of PBMCs from blood, obtained 14 to 15 days before vaccination. This CDR3 is CASSPSGPTAETQYF. The CDR3 DNA sequence: TGCGCCAGCAGCCCTAGCGGGCCAACGGCGGAGACCCAGTACTTC.